This TCR beta chain appears in the sequencing data of a study of radiation and T cells in renal cell carcinoma. Overall study context: Nephrectomy followed 15 Gy stereotactic body radiation by 4 weeks. General observations from the study: Top tumor clonotypes rose in blood 2 weeks post-radiation, then contracted.

V was shortened by 4 bases and J by 9 bases, with 15 bases between the two germline ends. Germline V gene data show CDR1 as SGHVS and CDR2 as FNYEAQ. This CDR3 region has 13 residues. Sequenced by immunoSEQ multiplex PCR; TCRdb stores in-frame clones only, minus some. This table holds 87,000 or so clones, 75% to 90% found once. Points on this clone: Its target is not known.

Time point here: baseline pretreatment blood. This sample's treatment: 15 Gy SBRT to primary tumor, nephrectomy 4 weeks later. Serial blood draws occurred at baseline and 2 and 4 weeks post-SBRT. Source: blood, taken from a patient whose treatment included radiotherapy and nephrectomy. The clonotype was recovered from a man aged 50-60 years with renal cell carcinoma. The chain is built from TRBV7-6 and TRBJ2-5; D remains ambiguous. DNA for the CDR3: TGTGCCAGCAGCTATACAACCCAATTGGCCCAGTACTTC. This translates into CASSYTTQLAQYF.